This is a list of T cell receptor beta chains from one sample in a study of T cell responses to AZD1222 COVID-19 vaccine. Clones were sequenced by immunoSEQ multiplex PCR, and TCRdb holds only the in-frame ones, with some missing. The sample contains about 120,000 clones, approximately 85% of which appear only once. Specimen: peripheral blood, collected on day 0 of AZD1222 vaccination. The receptors shown here come from an adult in good health. CDR3s include the opening cysteine and the closing phenylalanine or tryptophan. The D gene is left open where the match is weak. Clone sizes are given selectively: once, few, many, or a class where the clone is expanded.

once,TRBV28,TRBJ1-1,15,TRBD1,TGTGCCAGCAGTGCACAGGGGGCAGTGAACACTGAAGCTTTCTTT,CASSAQGAVNTEAFF
-,TRBV18,TRBJ1-1,15,TRBD1,TGTGCCAGCTCACCCTCCAGGACAGGGAGCGTTGAAGCTTTCTTT,CASSPSRTGSVEAFF
-,TRBV28,TRBJ1-1,11,-,TGTGCCAGCAGTCGTAGGTGGGGGGCTTTCTTT,CASSRRWGAFF
-,TRBV7-9,TRBJ2-7,16,TRBD1,TGTGCCAGCAGCTTAGTTACCGGGACAGGGATACGGGAGCAGTACTTC,CASSLVTGTGIREQYF
once,TRBV11-2,TRBJ2-7,18,-,TGTGCCAGCAGCTCCTCCGGGGAATCGGGAGCGCAAACCTACGAGCAGTACTTC,CASSSSGESGAQTYEQYF
-,TRBV2,TRBJ2-7,14,-,TGTGCCAGCGGTAAGGAGGGGAGCTCCTACGAGCAGTACTTC,CASGKEGSSYEQYF
-,TRBV30,TRBJ1-5,14,TRBD1,TGTGCCTGGAGTGTACTAGAGGGGGCTCAGCCCCAGCATTTT,CAWSVLEGAQPQHF
-,TRBV5-4,TRBJ2-7,15,-,TGTGCCAGCAGCCCGCAGGATCCGCGCTCCTACGAGCAGTACTTC,CASSPQDPRSYEQYF
-,TRBV3-1/TRBV3-2,TRBJ2-2,13,-,TGTGCCAGCAGCCCCCTAAAGACCGGGGAGCTGTTTTTT,CASSPLKTGELFF
-,TRBV7-2,TRBJ2-7,14,TRBD1,TGTGCCAGCAGCAACAGGGGGGCCAGCCACGAGCAGTACTTC,CASSNRGASHEQYF
-,TRBV7-2,TRBJ2-1,14,-,TGTGCCAGCAGCAGCGGGCTCTCCTACAATGAGCAGTTCTTC,CASSSGLSYNEQFF
-,TRBV2,TRBJ1-2,15,-,TGTGCCAGCAGTGTAGCTTTTGGCCCGGGTGGTGGCTACACCTTC,CASSVAFGPGGGYTF
few,TRBV6-5,TRBJ1-5,14,TRBD1,TGTGCCAGCAGTCAGGGGGCGAGGAGTCAGCCCCAGCATTTT,CASSQGARSQPQHF
-,TRBV19,TRBJ1-2,15,-,TGTGCCAGTAGTAGCGGTGTTCAGGCTTGGAGTGGCTACACCTTC,CASSSGVQAWSGYTF
-,TRBV5-1,TRBJ2-1,15,-,TGCGCCAGCAGCACCATAAGGACTGGAGACAATGAGCAGTTCTTC,CASSTIRTGDNEQFF
-,TRBV13,TRBJ2-5,19,TRBD2,TGTGCCAGCAGTCCCGTCGTAGCGGGGGGCAGTGTCAGTCAAGAGACCCAGTACTTC,CASSPVVAGGSVSQETQYF
-,TRBV7-2,TRBJ1-5,13,TRBD1,TGTGCCAGCAGCTTCGGCCGGGACAGATTCCAGCATTTT,CASSFGRDRFQHF
-,TRBV29-1,TRBJ1-1,13,-,TGCAGCGGGTCCTACGAGGCCAACACTGAAGCTTTCTTT,CSGSYEANTEAFF
few,TRBV4-1,TRBJ1-2,16,-,TGCGCCAGCAGCTCACCTCTGTGGGGGGCTAACTATGGCTACACCTTC,CASSSPLWGANYGYTF
-,TRBV5-5,TRBJ2-7,16,TRBD2,TGTGCCAGCAGCTCCAGCGGGGGGGCAATCTTCTACGAGCAGTACTTC,CASSSSGGAIFYEQYF
-,TRBV4-2,TRBJ1-1,16,-,TGTGCCAGCAGCCCGGTAAACGCCCCGTTGAACACTGAAGCTTTCTTT,CASSPVNAPLNTEAFF
-,TRBV7-2,TRBJ1-2,14,-,TGTGCCAGCAGTTTAACGACAGGAAACTATGGCTACACCTTC,CASSLTTGNYGYTF
-,TRBV30,TRBJ2-2,11,-,TGTGCCTGGAGTATCTCCGGGGAGCTGTTTTTT,CAWSISGELFF
-,TRBV30,TRBJ2-3,13,-,TGTGCCTGGAGTGTACGAGAGGGGGATACGCAGTATTTT,CAWSVREGDTQYF
-,TRBV30,TRBJ2-1,14,TRBD2,TGTGCCTGGATCGGTCTAGCGGGAGTGGGCGAGCAGTTCTTC,CAWIGLAGVGEQFF
-,TRBV3-1/TRBV3-2,TRBJ1-5,14,TRBD1,TGTGCCAGCAGCCCGGGACAGAACAATCAGCCCCAGCATTTT,CASSPGQNNQPQHF
-,TRBV27,TRBJ1-1,16,TRBD1,TGTGCCAGCCTTCCAGGGGGCAATTGGATGAACACTGAAGCTTTCTTT,CASLPGGNWMNTEAFF
-,TRBV27,TRBJ2-1,15,-,TGTGCCAGCAGTCGAGCCGGTAGCTCCTACAATGAGCAGTTCTTC,CASSRAGSSYNEQFF
-,TRBV13,TRBJ2-2,18,TRBD2,TGTGCCAGCAGCTCGTTGGAAGGGGAGCGGGGGGCCACCGGGGAGCTGTTTTTT,CASSSLEGERGATGELFF
-,TRBV6-5,TRBJ2-5,13,-,TGTGCCAGCAGAAACAGGGTAGGCGAGACCCAGTACTTC,CASRNRVGETQYF
-,TRBV28,TRBJ1-2,13,-,TGTGCCAGCAGTTTGTCAGCAAACTATGGCTACACCTTC,CASSLSANYGYTF